Sequencing of this T cell receptor beta chain was carried out in a study of cytomegalovirus exposure and HLA in healthy donors (dated by TCRdb to 2015 to 2018). As for the study more broadly: An earlier analysis of 587 of the donors reported approximately 300 Gb of sequence data and around 120 million unique TCR beta sequences obtained from around 190 million T cells. HLA typing covered class I and class II loci at four-digit resolution. A separate validation cohort of 100 to 150 different subjects was used in addition to the 666-subject first cohort. The T cell repertoires of roughly 660 subjects were profiled by immunosequencing and related to cytomegalovirus serostatus. An earlier analysis of around 580 of the donors used high-throughput TCR beta sequencing to judge whether each TCR beta V gene segment behaved as functional or pseudogenic. On average, roughly 240,000 unique TCR beta nucleotide sequences were sequenced per donor among 398 genotyped donors of the cohort, with roughly 18% of those sequences being non-productive. Rather than drawing on any new phenotypic data, the later analysis identified candidate immune exposures from TCR beta sequences and the way those sequences occurred across donors. To predict cytomegalovirus infection status, the study combined high-throughput TCR immunosequencing, statistical association of individual TCRs with disease status, and machine learning. The study was designed to test whether signatures of past pathogen exposure could be identified by cataloging public T cell receptors. The genetic ancestry cluster associated with self-reported Caucasian donors included 80% to 90% of the approximately 400 genotyped donors. Roughly five DR-DQ haplotypes were treated as single units for association and clustering because of strong linkage in the cohort. Typing coverage varied by locus: roughly 629-630 donors for A, B, C, DRB1 and DQB1; under 550 for DQA1; about 570 for DPA1; 400 to 480 for DPB1. A later genetic analysis took genome-wide SNP genotypes for about three fifths of the 666 donors and used that subset as a discovery cohort. An early release that covered about 640 HLA-typed donors contained approximately 290 gigabases of sequencing data and about 93 million unique TCR sequences. All discovery cohort repertoires had been generated using a single sequencing platform. Donor age, sex, ethnicity and CMV serostatus were compiled together with the repertoire data. A later analysis re-analyzed previously published TCR beta repertoires from 650 to 800 donors and added high-resolution HLA genotyping to study TCR occurrence patterns.

In total, 630 or so healthy bone marrow donors made up the cohort. At the time of sampling, every cohort member was nominally healthy, though immune exposures that went unrecorded were likely present. The donor tested CMV seropositive, placing the donor among the roughly 270 seropositive members of the cohort. A peripheral blood sample was collected from each donor, and TCR beta sequencing was performed on peripheral blood mononuclear cells. The Qiagen DNeasy Blood Extraction Kit was used to extract genomic DNA from the blood cell samples. CDR1 and CDR2, looked up from the germline V gene, are LGHNA and YNFKEQ. Taken from cysteine to phenylalanine, the CDR3 has 15 residues. The DNA shown is the 45-base CDR3, in frame from base 1. The germline ends are 13 bases apart after V is trimmed by 1 base and J by 4 bases. The full study reports these points: Some IMGT-functional V segments, including TRBV6-2 and TRBV6-3, could not be told apart with the 87-base-pair reads, so those segments were excluded. Across donors, most TCR sequences were observed very rarely, whereas some public TCRs were present in many individuals. Because counts were too low, around 18 rarely observed V segments, including chromosome 9 orphons, were left out of the earlier analysis of a few hundred of the donors. Broadly in line with IMGT annotations, most TCR beta V segments showed up in productive rearrangements about 87% or about 30% of the time in an earlier analysis of 587 of the donors. A group of highly shared sequence variants was considered likely to be a technical artifact of the sequencing pipeline. A few of the identified cytomegalovirus-associated TCR beta chains were confirmed in vitro to be specific for cytomegalovirus antigens. Several of the top co-occurrence clusters appeared to be linked to parvovirus B19, influenza, CMV and Epstein-Barr virus, according to a later analysis. An association between a missense DCLRE1C variant and V-gene and J-gene trimming of TCR beta chains was found in a later genetic analysis and replicated in an independent cohort. Compared with the roughly 670-donor mean, donors in an Asian-associated ancestry cluster had fewer N-insertions in productive TCRs, according to a later genetic analysis. According to a later analysis, most CMV-associated TCR beta chains appeared to be HLA-restricted, and the HLA associations seemed to be driven largely by CMV exposure. Cytomegalovirus status was reported to be diagnosed by the classifier with high specificity and sensitivity in both the original and validation cohorts. A further reported finding was that TCR beta sequences accurately predicted the HLA-A and HLA-B alleles for most subjects in the first cohort. It was suggested by the authors that the approach could potentially be generalized to other disease states and immunological phenotypes. HLA typing was unavailable for some donors at each locus, so association tests used only the typed subset. When HLA alleles, especially DR and DQ, strongly co-occurred, attributing TCR associations to individual alleles was difficult. In a later analysis, HLA-associated TCR beta chains showed more clonal expansion and lower generation probabilities than non-associated chains that were equally common. At a false discovery rate of 0.05, a later analysis linked some 17,000 TCR beta sequences to specific HLA alleles. The only immune exposure information available for the cohort was CMV serostatus. In the study, around 150 TCR beta chains were listed as associated with cytomegalovirus. The presence/absence analyses assumed that sequencing depth was roughly uniform across donors, and that assumption may not be true. Linkage disequilibrium might explain the correlated functional status among segregating V segments, but an unknown experimental factor could not be excluded. In a later analysis, TCR association rates were found to vary across HLA loci, with the most associated TCRs seen for DRB1 alleles and the fewest for HLA-C alleles. This cohort had only TCR beta chains sequenced, and the lack of alpha or paired-chain data limited which features could be detected.

Turning to this clone: Its antigen is still unknown. There are no base qualities to consult, and no much larger clone falls within one base.

Library preparation employed the immunoSEQ multiplex PCR assay. For the multiplex PCR, a mixture combining 60 forward primers for TCR Vbeta segments and 13 reverse primers for TCR Jbeta segments was used. Amplification of the CDR3 region of rearranged TCR beta genes was performed with a multiplex PCR assay on genomic DNA. On the Illumina HiSeq System, the amplified TCR beta libraries were sequenced as 87-base-pair reads. The source study handled its data this way. In a later analysis, roughly 80 million unique TCR beta chains were counted across the approximately 640 repertoires, and roughly 11 million of these chains were shared by at least two donors. A nearest-neighbor algorithm error-corrected the raw reads and collapsed the reads into unique sequences, merging closely related sequences to remove PCR and sequencing errors. V, D and J gene segments were assigned by aligning CDR3 sequences to IMGT reference sequences. For a sequence to be retained, a match of at least six nucleotides was required to both a V gene segment and a J gene segment. Rearrangements were classified as productive when the CDR3 lacked stop codons and remained in frame with V and J, and all other rearrangements were classified as non-productive. Following IMGT convention, CDR3 was defined as the stretch from the second conserved V-encoded cysteine up to the conserved J-encoded phenylalanine. Sequences without an unambiguous match to a single V gene segment were excluded from the earlier analysis of about 640 of the donors. An earlier analysis of a few hundred of the donors called V segments functional above 56.7% productive rearrangements and segregating when the between-donor standard deviation exceeded 5%. A statistical classification framework was built for diagnosing cytomegalovirus status from the catalog of TCR beta chain sequences. In a later analysis, V and J genes were assigned by comparing TCR nucleotide sequences against IMGT/GENE-DB human TR gene sequences. A later analysis assigned CDR3 sequences and most-parsimonious VDJ recombination scenarios with the TCRdist pipeline. A later analysis defined each TCR beta chain by its CDR3 amino acid sequence plus V-gene family, and excluded reads lacking a unique V-gene family. A later analysis removed roughly 590 highly shared, low-generation-probability nucleotide sequences to deal with suspected cross-contamination and a sequencing artifact. In a later analysis, a clonal expansion index for each public chain was calculated from normalized within-repertoire ranks of inferred template counts. Generation probabilities in a later analysis came from a VDJ recombination model fitted to out-of-frame rearrangements, and those results were checked against IGoR. Hypergeometric tests were used in a later analysis to score TCR-TCR, TCR-HLA and TCR-CMV co-occurrence, with a repertoire-size bias correction applied to the TCR pairs. To estimate false discovery rates, a later analysis permuted the HLA or CMV assignments 20 times. In a later analysis, co-occurring TCRs were grouped using DBSCAN, and TCRdist sequence similarity was added for clustering within HLA-allele-positive subsets. For co-occurrence clustering, repertoires with fewer than 30,000 or more than 120,000 public chains were excluded, along with roughly five repertoires with anomalous nucleotide sharing. TCRdb stores this immuneACCESS table with in-frame sequences only. Part of the clones is absent; in the studies checked, under half of the shortfall reflects unresolved V genes, and no reason is known for the rest. The V and J calls and clone size are taken from that table; D and trimming were inferred from the DNA. The table for this sample lists 90,000 to 120,000 clones; 65% of them were counted only once. The ten largest make up 3% to 4% of the sample.

Sequencing was performed on PBMCs. The sequence was collected from a man aged 30-40 years in good health and CMV-seropositive. The chain is assembled from TRBV4-2 and TRBJ1-2; the D gene is possibly TRBD1, with 5 bases matching. The CDR3: CASSQGAVGGYGYTF. The bases read TGTGCCAGCAGCCAAGGGGCGGTGGGGGGCTATGGCTACACCTTC.